Shown below are 15 T cell receptor beta chains from a single sample sequenced in a study of graft-versus-host responses after intestinal transplantation. Generated by immunoSEQ multiplex PCR, the TCRdb table keeps only in-frame clones and is missing some. The table has roughly 120,000 clones, 93% seen once; the top ten hold roughly 0.5%. No antigen has been identified for these receptors. This specimen consisted of unstimulated CD8+ T cells sorted from spleen or lymph node cells, obtained before intestinal transplant. These receptors all come from a human donor who received an intestinal transplant.

The chain couples TRBV11-3 to TRBJ2-1; D perhaps matches TRBD1 (6 bases). Trimming removed 4 bases from V and 0 bases from J, with 13 bases in between. This CDR3 comprises 16 residues. Germline assignment: CDR1 SGHNT and CDR2 YENEEA. CDR3 in amino acids: CASSSRTVLSYNEQFF. As DNA, the CDR3 is TGTGCCAGCAGCTCCCGGACAGTCCTCTCCTACAATGAGCAGTTCTTC.

J is TRBJ1-5 and V is TRBV5-6; D uncertain. Germline V CDR1 and CDR2: SGHDT, YYEEEE. This CDR3 spans 13 amino acids. Trimming shortened V by 4 bases and J by 6 bases, and 11 bases separated the two germline ends. The CDR3 DNA reads as TGTGCCAGCAGCCCGCCGGCGGGTCAGCCCCAGCATTTT. Its protein product is CASSPPAGQPQHF.

A single count supports this clone. The rearrangement uses TRBV6-6 and TRBJ2-3; D possibly corresponds to TRBD2 (6 bases). V lost 5 bases and J lost 5, with 17 bases in between. This CDR3 spans 15 amino acids. Germline CDR1 MNHNY, CDR2 SVGAGI (reference sequence). CDR3 loop: CASSLREPRGDTQYF. The CDR3 nucleotides are TGTGCCAGCAGTCTTCGGGAGCCCCGAGGAGATACGCAGTATTTT.

The chain links TRBV29-1 to TRBJ2-7; 9 nucleotides agree with TRBD1. CDR3 length equals 13 residues. Germline CDR1 and CDR2: SQVTM and ANQGSEA. The V and J ends lost 4 bases and 4 bases, in that order; junction bases with no gene match: 5. CDR3 in DNA: TGCAGCGTTGCTACCGGGACAGGGTACGAGCAGTACTTC. This translates into CSVATGTGYEQYF.

The genes are TRBV5-1 and TRBJ2-2, with 10 bases fitting TRBD1. CDR3 length: 14 residues. The germline V gene has CDR1 SGHRS and CDR2 YFSETQ. V was pared by 3 bases and J by 5 bases, with 1 base of the junction left unmatched. This CDR3 reads CASSSGQGTGELFF. CDR3 in DNA: TGCGCCAGCAGCTCGGGACAGGGGACCGGGGAGCTGTTTTTT.

V gene TRBV7-9 combines with J gene TRBJ2-7; the D is unclear. CDR1 is SEHNR, CDR2 FQNEAQ, per germline (reference sequence). The CDR3 is 14 amino acids. Deletions cut 5 bases from V and 0 bases from J, with 11 bases between. The CDR3 region has the DNA TGTGCCAGCAGCCCCCTGGACGGCTCCTACGAGCAGTACTTC. Encoded protein: CASSPLDGSYEQYF.

The genes are TRBV5-1 and TRBJ1-1; D gene ambiguous. The CDR3 is made up of 13 amino acids. The V gene lost 4 bases and the J gene lost 0 bases, with 7 bases spanning the gap. Germline V lookup: CDR1 SGHRS, CDR2 YFSETQ. The CDR3 here is CASSTGMNTEAFF. The CDR3 nucleotides are TGCGCCAGCAGCACGGGAATGAACACTGAAGCTTTCTTT.

The chain is built from TRBV13 and TRBJ2-7; 7 nucleotides line up with TRBD1. There are 14 residues in the CDR3. CDR1 PRHDT and CDR2 FYEKMQ come from the germline V gene (reference sequence). J gave up 3 bases and V 5 bases, and 7 bases lay outside the gene matches. Written as DNA, the CDR3 is TGTGCCAGCAGCCCTTCCGCAGGGGGCTACGAGCAGTACTTC. It codes for CASSPSAGGYEQYF.

The chain recombines TRBV5-1 with TRBJ2-1, with D unclear. The CDR3 length is 15 residues. Trimming left V 6 bases short and J 0 bases short, with 13 bases between. Per germline, CDR1 SGHRS and CDR2 YFSETQ. The DNA for the CDR3 is TGCGCCAGCAAACCTTCATACAGCTCCTACAATGAGCAGTTCTTC. Translation: CASKPSYSSYNEQFF. The complete variable domain, with remaining parts taken from reference TRBV5-1 and TRBJ2-1, reads KAGVTQTPRYLIKTRGQQVTLSCSPISGHRSVSWYQQTPGQGLQFLFEYFSETQRNKGNFPGRFSGRQFSNSRSEMNVSTLELGDSALYLCASKPSYSSYNEQFFGPGTRLTVL.

V gene TRBV10-1 combines with J gene TRBJ2-1, with a possible D match to TRBD1 (5 bases). V lost 3 bases and J 5 bases, leaving 17 bases between the germline ends. The length of the CDR3 is 16 residues. CDR1 and CDR2 from the germline V gene are WNHNN and SYGVQD (reference sequence). CDR3 amino acids: CASSDPTAVNHNEQFF. The CDR3 DNA follows: TGCGCCAGCAGTGACCCGACAGCCGTGAACCACAATGAGCAGTTCTTC.

V is TRBV13 and J is TRBJ2-7, with D possibly matching TRBD1 (7 bases). CDR3 length equals 14 residues. The V end was cut by 4 bases, the J end by 0 bases, with 10 bases between. CDR1 PRHDT and CDR2 FYEKMQ come from the germline V gene (reference sequence). In nucleotides, the CDR3 is TGTGCCAGCAGCTCAGGGGGGCTCTCCTACGAGCAGTACTTC. Its translation is CASSSGGLSYEQYF.

This chain links TRBV5-8 with TRBJ2-1; D assignment may be TRBD1 or TRBD2 (6 bases each). The ends were cut back, 2 bases at V and 6 bases at J, with 18 bases in the middle. CDR3 length: 16 residues. Per germline, CDR1 SGHTS and CDR2 YDEGEE. This chain's CDR3 is CASSFLPQGTLNEQFF. In DNA form, the CDR3 reads TGTGCCAGCAGCTTCTTGCCCCAGGGGACTCTCAATGAGCAGTTCTTC.

V gene TRBV29-1 combines with J gene TRBJ1-1, with 11 bases lining up with TRBD1. CDR1 and CDR2 from the germline V gene are SQVTM and ANQGSEA. This CDR3 is built from 14 residues. J gave up 6 bases and V 5 bases, and 8 bases lay outside the gene matches. CDR3 nucleotide sequence: TGCAGCGTTCTGCGGGACAGGGGGGACGCTGAAGCTTTCTTT. Protein product: CSVLRDRGDAEAFF.

The chain joins TRBV19 to TRBJ1-3; D is undetermined. The CDR3 runs 13 residues. Germline-derived CDR1 and CDR2 are LNHDA and SQIVND (reference sequence). The germline V and J ends were trimmed by 5 bases and 3 bases, with 8 bases remaining between them. Here the CDR3 DNA reads TGTGCCAGTAGTGCAGATCTTGGAAACACCATATATTTT. Protein: CASSADLGNTIYF. The full variable domain, with the rest looked up from reference TRBV19 and TRBJ1-3, is DGGITQSPKYLFRKEGQNVTLSCEQNLNHDAMYWYRQDPGQGLRLIYYSQIVNDFQKGDIAEGYSVSREKKESFPLTVTSAQKNPTAFYLCASSADLGNTIYFGEGSWLTVV.

The chain combines TRBV29-1 with TRBJ2-5; D may be TRBD2 (5 bases). The CDR3 has 13 amino acids. Germline V gene data show CDR1 as SQVTM and CDR2 as ANQGSEA. V lost 4 bases to trimming and J lost 1 base, with 10 bases between them. CDR3 protein: CSVVGRVQETQYF. CDR3 DNA: TGCAGCGTTGTCGGGCGGGTCCAAGAGACCCAGTACTTC. Using reference TRBV29-1 and TRBJ2-5 for the parts outside the CDR3, the full variable domain is SAVISQKPSRDICQRGTSLTIQCQVDSQVTMMFWYRQQPGQSLTLIATANQGSEATYESGFVIDKFPISRPNLTFSTLTVSNMSPEDSSIYLCSVVGRVQETQYFGPGTRLLVL.